These 29 T cell receptor beta chains originate from one sample sequenced in a study of blood T cell repertoires in COVID-19. Sequencing was performed with immunoSEQ multiplex PCR; in TCRdb, only in-frame clones are kept and a portion is missing. The sample has some 200,000 clones, about 80% seen once. The material sequenced was peripheral blood. These receptors all come from a woman aged 30 to 39 who had recovered from COVID-19.

The CDR3 sequence: CASSFRASGSGSTGELFF. CDR3 nucleotide sequence: TGTGCCAGCAGTTTTAGGGCTAGCGGGAGCGGCTCCACCGGGGAGCTGTTTTTT. The rearrangement links TRBV28 to TRBJ2-2, with 10 bases fitting TRBD2. Germline assignment: CDR1 MDHEN and CDR2 SYDVKM. Unmatched junction bases numbered 11, after V lost 3 bases and J lost 4 bases. The length of the CDR3 is 18 residues.

A few counts support this clone. Distinct nucleotide sequences in the sample also encode this CDR3. This chain connects TRBV27 to TRBJ2-5; TRBD1 aligns across 8 bases. Unmatched junction bases numbered 6, after V lost 5 bases and J lost 1 base. The CDR3 length is 15 residues. The germline V gene has CDR1 MNHEY and CDR2 SMNVEV (reference sequence). DNA of the CDR3: TGTGCCAGCAGTAGTGGACAGGGACTCCAAGAGACCCAGTACTTC. Amino acid sequence: CASSSGQGLQETQYF.

The chain recombines TRBV28 with TRBJ2-5, with TRBD1 matching over 8 bases. V was clipped by 3 bases and J by 4 bases; unmatched bases: 7. Germline CDR1 reads MDHEN; CDR2 reads SYDVKM. The CDR3 length is 15 residues. CDR3 sequence reads: CASSFQGAHLETQYF. The CDR3 bases are TGTGCCAGCAGTTTCCAGGGGGCGCACCTAGAGACCCAGTACTTC.

The rearrangement uses TRBV9 and TRBJ2-3, with 8 bases fitting TRBD2. Looked up from germline, CDR1 is SGDLS and CDR2 is YYNGEE. The J segment lost 1 base and the V segment lost 6 bases, leaving 4 bases of the junction unmatched. The CDR3 runs to 14 residues. CDR3 residues: CASNPAGGTDTQYF. The CDR3 DNA is TGTGCCAGCAACCCAGCGGGGGGCACAGATACGCAGTATTTT.

The rearrangement links TRBV7-3 to TRBJ2-3; no clear D gene. CDR1 and CDR2 from the germline V gene are SGHTA and FQGTGA. This CDR3 contains 12 residues. Trimming removed 3 bases at V and 3 bases at J, with 4 bases between. CDR3 loop: CASSFHTDTQYF. CDR3 sequence (DNA): TGTGCCAGCAGCTTCCATACAGATACGCAGTATTTT.

V and J are TRBV9 and TRBJ2-1, with a possible D match to TRBD1 (6 bases). The V gene's germline CDR1 is SGDLS and CDR2 YYNGEE. V dropped 0 bases and J dropped 7 bases, with 17 bases sitting between them. The CDR3 loop spans 16 amino acids. The CDR3 nucleotides read TGTGCCAGCAGCGTAGGGGGGCAGATGGGATGGAATGAGCAGTTCTTC. Translated, it gives CASSVGGQMGWNEQFF.

V usage is TRBV18 and J usage is TRBJ2-7; 7 bases align to TRBD1. Germline CDR1 and CDR2: KGHSH and LQKENI. CDR3 length equals 13 residues. The junction had 2 bases not matched to a gene; V was cut back by 1 base and J by 5 bases. DNA of the CDR3: TGTGCCAGCTCACCACGACAGGGACACGAGCAGTACTTC. Translating it yields CASSPRQGHEQYF.

This sequence joins TRBV7-6 and TRBJ1-5; TRBD1 agrees at 9 bases. The CDR3 spans 15 residues. Germline V CDR1 and CDR2: SGHVS, FNYEAQ. V was clipped by 1 base and J by 2 bases; unmatched bases: 0. The CDR3 protein is CASSLGTGGNQPQHF. DNA of the CDR3: TGTGCCAGCAGCTTAGGGACAGGGGGCAATCAGCCCCAGCATTTT.

This clone was seen only a few times. The chain joins TRBV7-3 to TRBJ2-2; 10 bases fit TRBD2. The CDR3 length is 17 residues. Germline V gives CDR1 SGHTA, CDR2 FQGTGA. V shed 1 base and J 5 bases; nucleotides not matched to a gene: 7. The CDR3 protein is CASSLRASGSVTGELFF. In DNA form, the CDR3 reads TGTGCCAGCAGCTTAAGGGCTAGCGGGAGTGTAACCGGGGAGCTGTTTTTT.

The genes are TRBV2 and TRBJ2-7; 7 positions match TRBD1. In germline, CDR1 is SNHLY, CDR2 FYNNEI. J lost 3 bases, V lost 4 bases, and 0 bases had no gene match. This CDR3 region has 12 residues. The CDR3 protein is CASSGQGYEQYF. CDR3 coding DNA: TGTGCCAGCAGTGGACAGGGCTACGAGCAGTACTTC.

The V call is TRBV3-1 (or the pseudogene TRBV3-2), the J call TRBJ1-1; D unresolved. With 5 bases removed from V and 5 bases from J, the gap between germline ends came to 9 bases. CDR3 length: 12 residues. Germline V gene data show CDR1 as LGHDT and CDR2 as YNNKEL (reference sequence). DNA for the CDR3: TGTGCCAGCAGCATGAGCCGAACTGAAGCTTTCTTT. This encodes CASSMSRTEAFF.

Details on this clone: This sample also contains other DNA sequences that code for the same CDR3. This chain connects TRBV6-5 to TRBJ1-2; 7 nucleotides match TRBD1. This CDR3 is built from 12 residues. Germline V gene data show CDR1 as MNHEY and CDR2 as SVGAGI. Trimming at V came to 6 bases and at J to 8 bases, leaving 6 bases not matched to a gene. CDR3 loop: CASRGQSRGYTF. CDR3 DNA: TGTGCCAGCAGGGGACAGTCCAGAGGCTACACCTTC.

The V call is TRBV11-2, the J call TRBJ2-3, with TRBD2 identical over 11 bases. Germline V gene sequence: CDR1 SGHAT, CDR2 FQNNGV. CDR3 length: 16 residues. With 5 bases clipped from V and 8 bases from J, the junction kept 12 bases outside the gene matches. In DNA, the CDR3 is TGTGCCAGCAGCACGATTAGCGGGAGGGCCGTCGCTACGCAGTATTTT. Amino acids: CASSTISGRAVATQYF.

This chain links TRBV12-1 with TRBJ2-5; the D call TRBD2 from the table was never checked on the DNA. TRBV12-1 is an annotated pseudogene. The CDR3 loop spans 19 amino acids. CDR3 nucleotide sequence: TGTGCCAGCAGCCAAAGGTCTACTAGCGGGAGGGCCTGGTGCGAGACCCAGTACTTC. Its protein is CASSQRSTSGRAWCETQYF.

This CDR3 is CASSGTGHQPQHF. As DNA, the CDR3 is TGTGCCAGCAGTGGAACGGGTCATCAGCCCCAGCATTTT. The V call is TRBV25-1, the J call TRBJ1-5; D ambiguous. The CDR3 has 13 residues. Trimming cost V 4 bases and J 5 bases, with 9 bases left between them. Germline-derived CDR1 and CDR2 are MGHDK and SYGVNS.

The J gene is TRBJ2-5, the V gene TRBV2, with a weak D call TRBD2 (6 bases). This CDR3 is 16 amino acids long. Germline assignment: CDR1 SNHLY and CDR2 FYNNEI. V was pared by 2 bases and J by 5 bases, with 18 bases between. The CDR3 loop reads CASSERVGRRWETQYF. For the CDR3, the DNA is TGTGCCAGCAGTGAACGGGTCGGGAGAAGGTGGGAGACCCAGTACTTC.

The chain joins TRBV12-5 to TRBJ2-7, with 7 bases that match TRBD2. Germline-derived CDR1 and CDR2 are LGHNT and FRNRAP. The CDR3 consists of 16 residues. The junction had 8 bases not matched to a gene; V was cut back by 3 bases and J by 0 bases. CDR3 region: CASGFNLADTSYEQYF. The CDR3 DNA is TGTGCTAGTGGTTTCAATCTAGCGGACACCTCCTACGAGCAGTACTTC.

The chain is built from TRBV5-1 and TRBJ2-1, with D tentatively TRBD2 (6 bases). CDR1 SGHRS and CDR2 YFSETQ come from the germline V gene. The length of the CDR3 is 16 residues. The V gene lost 1 base and the J gene lost 4 bases, with 15 bases spanning the gap. This CDR3 reads CASSLMDYQRYNEQFF. The CDR3 nucleotides read TGCGCCAGCAGCTTGATGGACTACCAAAGGTACAATGAGCAGTTCTTC.

The gene calls are TRBV6-5 and TRBJ1-6; TRBD1 might be the D (6 bases). Germline CDR1 and CDR2: MNHEY and SVGAGI. V shed 6 bases and J shed 4 bases, with 10 bases lying between them. The CDR3 spans 14 residues. This CDR3 reads CASRFQGYNSPLHF. CDR3 sequence (DNA): TGTGCCAGCAGGTTCCAGGGGTATAATTCACCCCTCCACTTT.

The V call is TRBV6-5, the J call TRBJ2-2; TRBD1 matches 7 bases. Germline V gene data show CDR1 as MNHEY and CDR2 as SVGAGI. The length of the CDR3 is 16 residues. V gave up 0 bases and J gave up 3 bases; unmatched junction bases: 4. CDR3 in DNA: TGTGCCAGCAGTTACTCGAGACAGGGCGACACCGGGGAGCTGTTTTTT. Protein product: CASSYSRQGDTGELFF.

This chain joins TRBV9 and TRBJ2-1; 14 positions match TRBD2. Germline CDR1 and CDR2: SGDLS and YYNGEE. This CDR3 contains 18 residues. V was pared by 3 bases and J by 0 bases, with 5 bases of the junction left unmatched. CDR3 amino acids: CASSDPGTSGSSYNEQFF. The CDR3 coding sequence is TGTGCCAGCAGCGACCCCGGGACTAGCGGGAGCTCCTACAATGAGCAGTTCTTC.

This rearrangement joins TRBV9 to TRBJ2-6; D is unclear. There are 19 residues in the CDR3. Looked up from germline, CDR1 is SGDLS and CDR2 is YYNGEE. V was shortened by 0 bases and J by 3 bases, with 19 bases between the two germline ends. Here the CDR3 reads CASSVDQEHRSFGANVLTF. As DNA, the CDR3 is TGTGCCAGCAGCGTAGATCAAGAGCACCGCTCCTTTGGGGCCAACGTCCTGACTTTC.

This rearrangement joins TRBV6-4 to TRBJ2-2; 8 bases agree with TRBD2. The ends lost 3 bases at V and 2 bases at J; junction bases unmatched: 2. The CDR3 contains 15 residues. The germline V gene encodes CDR1 MRHNA and CDR2 SNTAGT. In DNA, the CDR3 is TGTGCCAGCAGTGAGACTAGCGCAAACACCGGGGAGCTGTTTTTT. It encodes CASSETSANTGELFF.

The rearrangement joins TRBV27 to TRBJ2-7; 10 bases line up with TRBD1. V lost 5 bases and J lost 4; bases outside the gene matches: 5. The CDR3 consists of 14 residues. Looked up from germline, CDR1 is MNHEY and CDR2 is SMNVEV (reference sequence). The CDR3 DNA reads as TGTGCCAGCAGTGCCCGGACAGGGGGATACGAGCAGTACTTC. As protein: CASSARTGGYEQYF.

To note about this clone: This same CDR3 is encoded by further DNA sequences in the sample. CDR3 sequence reads: CASSLAGQGQETQYF. DNA for the CDR3: TGCGCCAGCAGCTTGGCCGGGCAGGGGCAAGAGACCCAGTACTTC. The V call is TRBV5-1, the J call TRBJ2-5, with D tentatively TRBD1 (6 bases). Germline V CDR1 and CDR2: SGHRS, YFSETQ. This CDR3 has 15 amino acids. Trimming left V 0 bases short and J 2 bases short, with 11 bases between.

This chain uses TRBV19 with TRBJ2-3, with D possibly TRBD2 on 6 matching bases. The CDR3 length is 13 residues. In germline, CDR1 is LNHDA, CDR2 SQIVND (reference sequence). Trimming pared 7 bases from V and 2 bases from J, leaving 10 bases between. CDR3 coding DNA: TGTGCCAGTAACGGGGGATACACAGATACGCAGTATTTT. Amino acids: CASNGGYTDTQYF.

The gene calls are TRBV9 and TRBJ2-3, with D tentatively TRBD2 (5 bases). The CDR3 consists of 15 residues. Germline lookup yields CDR1 SGDLS and CDR2 YYNGEE. V dropped 0 bases and J dropped 1 base, with 9 bases sitting between them. The CDR3, as DNA: TGTGCCAGCAGCGTAGCTCAGGAGGGCACAGATACGCAGTATTTT. As protein: CASSVAQEGTDTQYF.

This clone occurred many times. The J gene is TRBJ2-7, the V gene TRBV7-9, with 8 nucleotides matching TRBD2. CDR1 is SEHNR and CDR2 is FQNEAQ in the germline V gene (reference sequence). The CDR3 sequence is 14 residues long. V shed 7 bases and J 7 bases; nucleotides not matched to a gene: 12. CDR3 in DNA: TGTGCCAGCACCCCAACCGGGACTAGATCAGAGCAGTACTTC. Translated: CASTPTGTRSEQYF.

The chain uses TRBV4-2 and TRBJ2-7; the match to TRBD2 covers 7 bases. V dropped 0 bases and J dropped 6; count of bases not matched to a gene: 11. The germline V gene encodes CDR1 LGHNA and CDR2 YNFKEQ. The CDR3 totals 16 residues. CDR3 in DNA: TGTGCCAGCAGCCAAGACCCGACTAGCTGGGTCTCCGAGCAGTACTTC. As protein: CASSQDPTSWVSEQYF.